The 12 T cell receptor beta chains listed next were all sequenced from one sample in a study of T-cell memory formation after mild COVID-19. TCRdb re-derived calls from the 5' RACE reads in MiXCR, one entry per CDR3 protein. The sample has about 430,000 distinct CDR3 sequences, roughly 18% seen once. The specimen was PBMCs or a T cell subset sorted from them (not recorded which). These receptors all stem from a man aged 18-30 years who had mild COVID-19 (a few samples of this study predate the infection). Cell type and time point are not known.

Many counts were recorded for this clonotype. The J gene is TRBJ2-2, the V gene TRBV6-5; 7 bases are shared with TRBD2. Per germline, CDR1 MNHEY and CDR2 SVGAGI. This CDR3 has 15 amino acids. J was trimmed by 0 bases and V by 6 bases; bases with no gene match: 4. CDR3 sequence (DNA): TGTGCCAGCAGCCCCGCGGGGGCGAACACCGGGGAGCTGTTTTTT. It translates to CASSPAGANTGELFF.

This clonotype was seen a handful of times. The CDR3 DNA follows: TGTGCCAGCAGTCAGTTTAAGTTACCCGACATGGGAAACACCATATATTTT. It yields the protein CASSQFKLPDMGNTIYF. The chain is built from TRBV7-9 and TRBJ1-3; the D is unclear. This CDR3 comprises 17 residues. Germline loops: CDR1 SEHNR, CDR2 FQNEAQ (reference sequence). The ends were cut back, 6 bases at V and 4 bases at J, with 22 bases in the middle.

The CDR3 DNA reads TGCAGTGCAATGCCGGGGTACACCGGGGAGCTGTTTTTT. Its translation: CSAMPGYTGELFF. V and J are TRBV20-1 and TRBJ2-2; a possible D gene is TRBD2 (5 bases). V was clipped by 6 bases and J by 3 bases, with 11 bases between them. Per the germline V gene, CDR1 is DFQATT and CDR2 is SNEGSKA (reference sequence). The CDR3 is 13 residues long.

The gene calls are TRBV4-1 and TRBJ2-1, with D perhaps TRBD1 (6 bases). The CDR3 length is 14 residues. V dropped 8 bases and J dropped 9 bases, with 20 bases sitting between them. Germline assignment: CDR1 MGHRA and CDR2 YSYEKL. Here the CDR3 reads CASGRTGLSSEQFF. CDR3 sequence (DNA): TGCGCCAGCGGAAGAACAGGGCTCTCTAGTGAGCAGTTCTTC.

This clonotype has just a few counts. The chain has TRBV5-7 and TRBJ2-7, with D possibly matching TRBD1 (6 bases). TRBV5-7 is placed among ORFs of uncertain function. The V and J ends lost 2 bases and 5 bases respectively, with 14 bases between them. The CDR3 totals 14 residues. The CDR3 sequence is CASSLSRGFDEQYF. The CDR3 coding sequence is TGTGCCAGCAGCTTAAGCAGGGGCTTCGACGAGCAGTACTTC.

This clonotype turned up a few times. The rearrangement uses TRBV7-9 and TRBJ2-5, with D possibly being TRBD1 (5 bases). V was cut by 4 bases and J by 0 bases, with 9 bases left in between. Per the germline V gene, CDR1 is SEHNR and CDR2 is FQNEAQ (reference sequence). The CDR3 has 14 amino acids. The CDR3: CASSSWTHQETQYF. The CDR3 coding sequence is TGTGCCAGCAGCTCGTGGACACACCAAGAGACCCAGTACTTC.

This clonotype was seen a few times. The CDR3 here is CASGLVLGRMNTEAFF. The CDR3 DNA reads TGTGCTAGTGGTTTGGTACTGGGGCGCATGAACACTGAAGCTTTCTTT. This chain joins TRBV12-5 and TRBJ1-1, with a possible D match to TRBD1 (5 bases). Trimming removed 0 bases from V and 0 bases from J, with 11 bases in between. CDR3 size: 16 residues. Germline assignment: CDR1 LGHNT and CDR2 FRNRAP. The full variable domain, with the rest looked up from reference TRBV12-5 and TRBJ1-1, is DARVTQTPRHKVTEMGQEVTMRCQPILGHNTVFWYRQTMMQGLELLAYFRNRAPLDDSGMPKDRFSAEMPDATLATLKIQPSEPRDSAVYFCASGLVLGRMNTEAFFGQGTRLTVV.

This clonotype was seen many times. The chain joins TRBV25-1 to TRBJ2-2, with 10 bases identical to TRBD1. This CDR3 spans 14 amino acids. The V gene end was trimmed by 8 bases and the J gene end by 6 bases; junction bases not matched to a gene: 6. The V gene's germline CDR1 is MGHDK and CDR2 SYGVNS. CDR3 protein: CASSGTGDAGELFF. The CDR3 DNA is TGTGCCAGCTCCGGGACAGGGGACGCCGGGGAGCTGTTTTTT.

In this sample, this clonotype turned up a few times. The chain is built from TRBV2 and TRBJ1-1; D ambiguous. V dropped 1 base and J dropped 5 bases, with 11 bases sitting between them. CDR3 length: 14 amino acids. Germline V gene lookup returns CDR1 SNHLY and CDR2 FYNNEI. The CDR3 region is CASSEGTWRTEAFF. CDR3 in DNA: TGTGCCAGCAGTGAAGGTACATGGAGGACTGAAGCTTTCTTT. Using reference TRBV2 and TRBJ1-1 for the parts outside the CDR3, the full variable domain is EPEVTQTPSHQVTQMGQEVILRCVPISNHLYFYWYRQILGQKVEFLVSFYNNEISEKSEIFDDQFSVERPDGSNFTLKIRSTKLEDSAMYFCASSEGTWRTEAFFGQGTRLTVV.

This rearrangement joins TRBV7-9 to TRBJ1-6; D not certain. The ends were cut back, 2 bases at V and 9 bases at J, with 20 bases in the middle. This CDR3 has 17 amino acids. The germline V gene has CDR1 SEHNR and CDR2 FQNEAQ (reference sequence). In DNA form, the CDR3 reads TGTGCCAGCAGCTTATCCCGATTGACAAGCCGAGGTTCACCCCTCCACTTT. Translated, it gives CASSLSRLTSRGSPLHF.

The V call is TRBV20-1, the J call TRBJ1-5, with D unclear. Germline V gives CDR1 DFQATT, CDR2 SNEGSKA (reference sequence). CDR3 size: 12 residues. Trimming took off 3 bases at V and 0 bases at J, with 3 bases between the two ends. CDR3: CSASHSNQPQHF. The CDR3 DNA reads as TGCAGTGCTAGTCATAGCAATCAGCCCCAGCATTTT.

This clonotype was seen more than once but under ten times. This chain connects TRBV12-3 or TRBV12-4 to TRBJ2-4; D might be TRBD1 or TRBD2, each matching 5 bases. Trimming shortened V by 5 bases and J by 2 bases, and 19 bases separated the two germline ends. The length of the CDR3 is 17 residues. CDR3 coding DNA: TGTGCCAGCAGTCCCTGGACCCCAGAGGGGACCAAAAACATTCAGTACTTC. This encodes CASSPWTPEGTKNIQYF.